This entry concerns a single T cell receptor beta chain. Its antigen is unknown. Repertoires were sampled repeatedly during chemoradiotherapy. Germline V gene lookup returns CDR1 PRHDT and CDR2 FYEKMQ (reference sequence). The length of the CDR3 is 12 residues. V lost 5 bases, J lost 5 bases, and 9 bases lay in between. Data came from immunoSEQ multiplex PCR; TCRdb stores just in-frame clones and leaves some out. The sample has approximately 7,400 clones; roughly 80% are singletons. The data stem from a study of chemoradiotherapy in HPV16-positive cancers. The study, taken as a whole, reports: Candidate HPV-specific clones and E7-related TCR motifs grew in tumor during treatment.

Sequences were derived from tumor tissue, sampled from a patient who underwent chemoradiotherapy. The source of this sequence is a human donor with HPV-associated anogenital cancer. This chain uses TRBV13 with TRBJ1-2; unclear D gene. The CDR3 loop reads CASSGGRYGYTF. The CDR3 DNA is TGTGCCAGCAGCGGCGGGCGATATGGCTACACCTTC.